What follows describes a single TCR beta chain. The germline V gene has CDR1 ENHRY and CDR2 SYGVKD. CDR3 length: 11 residues. The sample is drawn from a study of identical twins. In TCRdb, the 5' RACE reads were re-called with MiXCR into one record per CDR3 protein. The sample records around 1.7 million distinct CDR3 sequences, roughly 35% being singletons. The chain links TRBV10-3 to TRBJ2-3; D ambiguous. The sequenced sample was cord blood. This sequence originates from a newborn girl in good health. This CDR3 reads CDSGNTDTQYF. CDR3 DNA sequence: TGTGATAGTGGGAACACAGATACGCAGTATTTT.